The 8 T cell receptor beta chains presented below share a single source sample, sequenced in a study of vaccination effects on CD4 cells after COVID-19. These receptors' antigens are unknown. Before sequencing, viral peptide pools were used by the ViraFEST assay to expand antigen-specific CD4+ T cells. Isolation of CD4+ T cells took place after less than 12 days of culture. Between March and December 2020, the person had a SARS-CoV-2 infection that PCR confirmed. Profiling relied on immunoSEQ multiplex PCR, and the TCRdb table lists in-frame clones only, not all of them. The data hold about 45,000 clones, with approximately 70% observed a single time. Sequencing was performed on CD4+ T cells from PBMCs cultured with a peptide pool, taken before COVID-19 vaccination. Receptors originate from a human donor who had a prior SARS-CoV-2 infection.

The CDR3, as DNA: TGTGCCAGCAGCTTAGGATCAGGGGGCCTTACTGGAAACACCATATATTTT. This gives the protein CASSLGSGGLTGNTIYF. This chain links TRBV7-9 with TRBJ1-3; 8 nucleotides align to TRBD1. The CDR3 totals 17 residues. After removal of 1 base from V and 2 bases from J, the junction contained 7 bases not matched to a gene. The germline V gene has CDR1 SEHNR and CDR2 FQNEAQ (reference sequence).

J is TRBJ2-3 and V is TRBV18; 7 positions match TRBD2. Germline trimming cut 3 bases from V and 5 bases from J; bases unmatched to any gene: 8. This CDR3 comprises 15 residues. In germline, CDR1 is KGHSH, CDR2 LQKENI. The CDR3 spells CASSPSGRAEDTQYF. As DNA, the CDR3 is TGTGCCAGCTCACCTAGTGGGAGGGCCGAAGATACGCAGTATTTT.

This rearrangement joins TRBV14 to TRBJ2-1; the D call may be TRBD1 or TRBD2 (5 bases each). V was cut by 2 bases and J by 7 bases, with 21 bases left in between. This CDR3 has 17 amino acids. Germline CDR1 and CDR2: SGHDN and FVKESK. The CDR3 DNA reads TGTGCCAGCAGCCAAAATTGGGGACCGTACAACCCTAATGAGCAGTTCTTC. It specifies CASSQNWGPYNPNEQFF. The full variable domain, with the rest looked up from reference TRBV14 and TRBJ2-1, is EAGVTQFPSHSVIEKGQTVTLRCDPISGHDNLYWYRRVMGKEIKFLLHFVKESKQDESGMPNNRFLAERTGGTYSTLKVQPAELEDSGVYFCASSQNWGPYNPNEQFFGPGTRLTVL.

The count of this clone is one. This sequence joins TRBV20-1 and TRBJ2-3; tentative D call: TRBD1 (6 bases). Trimming removed 3 bases from V and 4 bases from J, with 14 bases in between. CDR3 size: 14 residues. Germline CDR1 and CDR2: DFQATT and SNEGSKA (reference sequence). The CDR3 loop is CSASRSGVPDTQYF. In DNA, the CDR3 is TGCAGTGCTAGTCGGTCAGGGGTCCCAGATACGCAGTATTTT.

The rearrangement uses TRBV7-2 and TRBJ2-7; D gene unclear. V was clipped by 1 base and J by 7 bases, with 11 bases between them. Germline CDR1 is SGHTA and CDR2 is FQGNSA. The CDR3 sequence is 13 residues long. CDR3 sequence: CASSLGRPEEQYF. CDR3 sequence (DNA): TGTGCCAGCAGCTTAGGTCGGCCAGAAGAGCAGTACTTC. Based on the CDR3 plus reference TRBV7-2 and TRBJ2-7, the full variable domain is GAGVSQSPSNKVTEKGKDVELRCDPISGHTALYWYRQSLGQGLEFLIYFQGNSAPDKSGLPSDRFSAERTGGSVSTLTIQRTQQEDSAVYLCASSLGRPEEQYFGPGTRLTVT.

V and J are TRBV7-3 and TRBJ2-3; possible D gene TRBD2, 6 bases. In germline, CDR1 is SGHTA, CDR2 FQGTGA. CDR3 length: 13 amino acids. Trimming removed 5 bases from V and 2 bases from J, with 8 bases in between. The CDR3 is CASSQDYTDTQYF. In nucleotides, the CDR3 is TGTGCCAGCAGCCAGGACTACACAGATACGCAGTATTTT.

The rearrangement uses TRBV10-3 and TRBJ2-1; a weak D match, TRBD2 (6 bases). V lost 6 bases, J lost 0 bases, and 12 bases lay in between. CDR1 is ENHRY and CDR2 is SYGVKD in the germline V gene. The CDR3 runs 15 residues. The CDR3 protein is CAIRPDGSSYNEQFF. The CDR3 DNA sequence: TGTGCCATCAGGCCAGACGGGAGCTCCTACAATGAGCAGTTCTTC.

The rearrangement uses TRBV9 and TRBJ2-1; TRBD2 matches 9 bases. The CDR3 is made up of 18 amino acids. V shed 0 bases and J 0 bases; nucleotides not matched to a gene: 7. The V gene's germline CDR1 is SGDLS and CDR2 YYNGEE. The CDR3 DNA reads TGTGCCAGCAGCGTAGCTAGCGGGGCCTCGAGCTCCTACAATGAGCAGTTCTTC. It codes for CASSVASGASSSYNEQFF.